The T cell receptor beta chain described here comes from a study of blood T cell repertoires in COVID-19. The wider study: Specimens from acute and convalescent COVID-19 originated in the United States, Italy and Spain. From T cells, B-cell-depleted T cells, or PBMCs came the material, which was cDNA or gDNA.

This table comes from immunoSEQ multiplex PCR, and its TCRdb copy is limited to in-frame clones, with some not included. The table includes some 300,000 clones, 88% detected once. V gave up 3 bases and J gave up 6 bases; unmatched junction bases: 8. This CDR3 has 15 amino acids. CDR1 SGHTA and CDR2 FQGTGA come from the germline V gene. The rearrangement joins TRBV7-3 to TRBJ2-1, with 7 bases identical to TRBD1. Sequenced input: peripheral blood. The receptor's source is a woman aged 25 to 39 who had recovered from COVID-19. CDR3 bases: TGTGCCAGCAGCTTCCCAGACGCAGGGGGCAATGAGCAGTTCTTC. The encoded protein is CASSFPDAGGNEQFF.